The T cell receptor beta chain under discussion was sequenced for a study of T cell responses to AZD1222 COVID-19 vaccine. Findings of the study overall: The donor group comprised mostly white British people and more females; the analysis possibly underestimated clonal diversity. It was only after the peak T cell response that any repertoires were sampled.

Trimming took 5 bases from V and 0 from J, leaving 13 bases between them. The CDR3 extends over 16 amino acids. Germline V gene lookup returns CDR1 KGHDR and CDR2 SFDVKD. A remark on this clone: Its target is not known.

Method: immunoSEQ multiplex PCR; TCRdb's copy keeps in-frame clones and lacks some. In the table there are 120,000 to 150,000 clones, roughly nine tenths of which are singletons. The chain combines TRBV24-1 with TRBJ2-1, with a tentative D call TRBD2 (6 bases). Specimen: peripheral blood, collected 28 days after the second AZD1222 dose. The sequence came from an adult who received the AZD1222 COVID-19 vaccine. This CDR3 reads CATSGSRGSSYNEQFF. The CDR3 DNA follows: TGTGCCACCAGTGGCTCCCGGGGGAGCTCCTACAATGAGCAGTTCTTC.